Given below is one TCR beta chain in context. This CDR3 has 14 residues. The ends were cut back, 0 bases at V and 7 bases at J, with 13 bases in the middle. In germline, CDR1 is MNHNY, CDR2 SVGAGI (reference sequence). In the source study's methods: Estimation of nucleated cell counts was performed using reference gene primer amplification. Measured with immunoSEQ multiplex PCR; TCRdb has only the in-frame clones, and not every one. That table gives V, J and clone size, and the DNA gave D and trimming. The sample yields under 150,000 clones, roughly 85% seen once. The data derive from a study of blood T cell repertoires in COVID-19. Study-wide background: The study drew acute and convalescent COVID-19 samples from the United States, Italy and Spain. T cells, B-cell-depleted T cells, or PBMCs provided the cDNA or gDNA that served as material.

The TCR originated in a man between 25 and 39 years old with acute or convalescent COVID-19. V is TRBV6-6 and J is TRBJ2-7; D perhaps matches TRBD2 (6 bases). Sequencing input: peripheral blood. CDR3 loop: CASSYSILGGEQYF. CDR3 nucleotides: TGTGCCAGCAGTTACTCGATCCTGGGGGGAGAGCAGTACTTC.